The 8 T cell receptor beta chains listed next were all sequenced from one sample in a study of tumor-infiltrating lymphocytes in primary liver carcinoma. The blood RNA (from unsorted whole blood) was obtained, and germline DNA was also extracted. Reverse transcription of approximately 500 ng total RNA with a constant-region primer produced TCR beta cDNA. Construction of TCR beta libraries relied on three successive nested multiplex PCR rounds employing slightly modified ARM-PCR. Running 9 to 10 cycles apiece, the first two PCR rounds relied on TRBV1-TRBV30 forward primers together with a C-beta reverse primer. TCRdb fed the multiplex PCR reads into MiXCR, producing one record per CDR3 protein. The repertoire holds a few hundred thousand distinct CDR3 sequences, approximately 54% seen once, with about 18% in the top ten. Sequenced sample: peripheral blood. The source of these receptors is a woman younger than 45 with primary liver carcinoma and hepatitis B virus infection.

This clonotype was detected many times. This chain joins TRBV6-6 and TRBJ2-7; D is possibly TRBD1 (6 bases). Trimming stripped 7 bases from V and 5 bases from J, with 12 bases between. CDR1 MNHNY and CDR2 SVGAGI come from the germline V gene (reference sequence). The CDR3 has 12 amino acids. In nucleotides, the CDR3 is TGTGCCAGCACTTTCCAGGGGCACGAGCAGTACTTC. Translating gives CASTFQGHEQYF.

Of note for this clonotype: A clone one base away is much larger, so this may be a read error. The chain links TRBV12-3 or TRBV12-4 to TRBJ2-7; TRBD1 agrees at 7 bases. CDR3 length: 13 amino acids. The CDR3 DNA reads TGTGCCGGCAGTCAAATGACAGGGTACGGGCAGTACTTC. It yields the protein CAGSQMTGYGQYF.

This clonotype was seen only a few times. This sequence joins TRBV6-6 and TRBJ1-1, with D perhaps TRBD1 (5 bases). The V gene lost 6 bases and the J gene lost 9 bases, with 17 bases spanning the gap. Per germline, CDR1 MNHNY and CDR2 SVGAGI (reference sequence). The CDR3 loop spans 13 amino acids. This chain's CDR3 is CASSHRDEGKAFF. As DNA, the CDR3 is TGTGCCAGCAGCCACAGAGACGAGGGGAAAGCTTTCTTT.

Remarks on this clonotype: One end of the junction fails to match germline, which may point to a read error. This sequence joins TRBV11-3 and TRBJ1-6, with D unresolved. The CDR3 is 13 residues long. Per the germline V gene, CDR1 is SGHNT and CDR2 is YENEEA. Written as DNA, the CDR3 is TGTGCCAGCAACCAATTCAGAGATTCACCTCTCCACTTT. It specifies CASNQFRDSPLHF.

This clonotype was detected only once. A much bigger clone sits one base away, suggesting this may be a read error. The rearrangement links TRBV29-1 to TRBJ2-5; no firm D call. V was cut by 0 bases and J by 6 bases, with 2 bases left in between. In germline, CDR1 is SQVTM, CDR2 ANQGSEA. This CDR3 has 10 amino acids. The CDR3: CSVEDQTQYF. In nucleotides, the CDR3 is TGCAGCGTTGAAGATCAGACCCAGTACTTC.

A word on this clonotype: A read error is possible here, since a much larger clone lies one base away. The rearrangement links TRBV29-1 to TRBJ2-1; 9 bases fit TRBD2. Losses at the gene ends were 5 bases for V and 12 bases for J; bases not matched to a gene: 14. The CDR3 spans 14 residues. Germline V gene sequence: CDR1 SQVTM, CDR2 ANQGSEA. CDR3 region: CSVPGTSIWIGQFF. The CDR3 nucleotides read TGCAGCGTTCCCGGGACTAGCATCTGGATTGGGCAGTTCTTC.

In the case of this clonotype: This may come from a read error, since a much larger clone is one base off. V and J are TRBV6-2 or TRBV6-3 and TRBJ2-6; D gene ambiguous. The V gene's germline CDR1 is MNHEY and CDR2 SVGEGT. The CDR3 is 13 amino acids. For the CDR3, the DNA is TGTACCATCCGCGCGGCGGGGGCCAACGTCCTGACTTTC. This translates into CTIRAAGANVLTF.

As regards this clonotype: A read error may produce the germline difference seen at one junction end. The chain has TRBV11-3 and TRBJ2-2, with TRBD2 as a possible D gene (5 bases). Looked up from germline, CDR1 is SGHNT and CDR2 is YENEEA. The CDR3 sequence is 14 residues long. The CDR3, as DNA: TGTGCCGGCAGCTTAGTCGGAGGCGCCGGGGAGCTATTTTTT. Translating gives CAGSLVGGAGELFF.